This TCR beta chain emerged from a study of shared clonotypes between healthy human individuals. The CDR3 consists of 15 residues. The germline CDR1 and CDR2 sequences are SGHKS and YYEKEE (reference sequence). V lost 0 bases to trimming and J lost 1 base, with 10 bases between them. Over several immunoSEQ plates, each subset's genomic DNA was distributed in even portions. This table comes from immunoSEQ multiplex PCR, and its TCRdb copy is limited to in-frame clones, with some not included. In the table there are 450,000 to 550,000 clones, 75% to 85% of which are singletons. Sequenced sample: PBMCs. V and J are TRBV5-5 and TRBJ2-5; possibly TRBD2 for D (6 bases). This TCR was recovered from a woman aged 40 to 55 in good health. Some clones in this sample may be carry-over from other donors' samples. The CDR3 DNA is TGTGCCAGCAGCTTGGGTAGCGGACGCCAAGAGACCCAGTACTTC. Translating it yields CASSLGSGRQETQYF.